The 30 T cell receptor beta chains below were found in one sample sequenced in a study of T cell responses to AZD1222 COVID-19 vaccine. Measured with immunoSEQ multiplex PCR; TCRdb has only the in-frame clones, and not every one. The table lists 75,000 to 95,000 clones, approximately 84% of them singletons. This sample comprised peripheral blood, obtained on day 0 of AZD1222 vaccination. Receptor source: an adult in good health.

The count of this clone is one. The chain recombines TRBV2 with TRBJ1-2; D is ambiguous. CDR1 and CDR2 from the germline V gene are SNHLY and FYNNEI. V lost 1 base, J lost 6 bases, and 9 bases lay in between. This CDR3 is 13 amino acids long. CDR3 protein: CASSEGVGDGYTF. The CDR3 DNA sequence: TGTGCCAGCAGTGAAGGGGTTGGCGATGGCTACACCTTC.

The genes are TRBV5-1 and TRBJ1-4; the D is unclear. Between the trimmed V and J ends, which lost 0 bases and 3 bases, there was a span of 9 bases. Germline V lookup: CDR1 SGHRS, CDR2 YFSETQ. This CDR3 spans 15 amino acids. The CDR3 nucleotides are TGCGCCAGCAGCTTGGAGGGCATGGCTAATGAAAAACTGTTTTTT. Protein sequence: CASSLEGMANEKLFF.

V is TRBV18 and J is TRBJ1-2, with TRBD1 matching over 9 bases. The V and J ends lost 3 bases and 3 bases, in that order; junction bases with no gene match: 5. The CDR3 is made up of 15 amino acids. Germline V gene sequence: CDR1 KGHSH, CDR2 LQKENI. This CDR3 is CASSPRWTGDYGYTF. The DNA of the CDR3 is TGTGCCAGCTCACCCCGTTGGACAGGGGACTATGGCTACACCTTC.

This chain joins TRBV6-2 or TRBV6-3 and TRBJ1-1; the match to TRBD1 covers 7 bases. Trimming took 5 bases from V and 9 from J; bases not matched to a gene: 12. The CDR3 is made up of 14 amino acids. CDR1 is MNHEY and CDR2 is SVGEGT in the germline V gene. The CDR3 sequence is CASSQSPGGIQAFF. The CDR3 region has the DNA TGTGCCAGCAGTCAATCGCCAGGGGGAATACAAGCTTTCTTT.

The chain combines TRBV6-5 with TRBJ2-1, with 7 bases lining up with TRBD2. Germline assignment: CDR1 MNHEY and CDR2 SVGAGI. This CDR3 has 14 amino acids. After removal of 10 bases from V and 15 bases from J, the junction contained 21 bases not matched to a gene. This chain's CDR3 is CAIQRPGLNGSPFF. The CDR3, as DNA: TGTGCCATCCAACGGCCGGGACTAAACGGCAGTCCGTTCTTC.

The V call is TRBV4-3, the J call TRBJ2-7; 8 bases match TRBD2. Losses at the gene ends were 1 base for V and 2 bases for J; bases not matched to a gene: 4. CDR1 is LGHNA, CDR2 YSLEER, per germline. This CDR3 has 15 residues. The chain's CDR3 is CASSQVTSGTYEQYF. In DNA form, the CDR3 reads TGCGCCAGCAGCCAAGTTACTAGCGGAACCTACGAGCAGTACTTC.

The chain joins TRBV12-3 or TRBV12-4 to TRBJ2-5; D may be TRBD1 (6 bases). V shed 6 bases and J shed 7 bases, with 12 bases lying between them. The CDR3 contains 12 residues. CDR3 DNA: TGTGCCAGCAGCCCTGTACAGGGGACCCAGTACTTC. The encoded protein is CASSPVQGTQYF.

The chain has TRBV7-9 and TRBJ2-5, with D maybe TRBD2 (5 bases). V shed 4 bases and J shed 2 bases, with 11 bases lying between them. The V gene's germline CDR1 is SEHNR and CDR2 FQNEAQ (reference sequence). The CDR3 has 14 residues. The CDR3 nucleotides read TGTGCCAGCAGCTCATTTCGGGAACAAGAGACCCAGTACTTC. It encodes CASSSFREQETQYF.

The genes are TRBV12-3 or TRBV12-4 and TRBJ1-2; D may be TRBD1 (6 bases). Trimming took 6 bases from V and 8 from J, leaving 16 bases between them. The CDR3 totals 13 residues. The CDR3: CASRFGQGMGYTF. DNA of the CDR3: TGTGCCAGCAGATTCGGGCAGGGGATGGGCTACACCTTC.

The V gene is TRBV5-1, the J gene TRBJ1-1; D is possibly TRBD1 (5 bases). The CDR3 length is 15 residues. In germline, CDR1 is SGHRS, CDR2 YFSETQ. With 4 bases removed from V and 3 bases from J, the gap between germline ends came to 16 bases. DNA for the CDR3: TGCGCCAGCAGCCAGACCTCGGGGGGGTACACTGAAGCTTTCTTT. Translated, it gives CASSQTSGGYTEAFF.

This clone is a singleton in its sample. The rearrangement joins TRBV5-1 to TRBJ2-5, with a possible D match to TRBD2 (6 bases). Trimming shortened V by 3 bases and J by 2 bases, and 14 bases separated the two germline ends. The CDR3 is 15 residues long. Germline assignment: CDR1 SGHRS and CDR2 YFSETQ. As DNA, the CDR3 is TGCGCCAGCAGCTCCCAATCGGGGGTGCAAGAGACCCAGTACTTC. Its protein is CASSSQSGVQETQYF.

The gene calls are TRBV16 and TRBJ2-1; 7 nucleotides match TRBD2. J was trimmed by 4 bases and V by 4 bases; bases with no gene match: 7. The germline CDR1 and CDR2 sequences are KGHSY and FQNENV. This CDR3 comprises 15 residues. CDR3 coding DNA: TGTGCCAGCAGCCCTTCTGGGGGGGAATACAATGAGCAGTTCTTC. Its translation: CASSPSGGEYNEQFF.

This chain links TRBV2 with TRBJ2-7, with 7 bases lining up with TRBD1. The CDR3 has 13 amino acids. CDR1 SNHLY and CDR2 FYNNEI come from the germline V gene. V dropped 6 bases and J dropped 3; count of bases not matched to a gene: 5. The DNA of the CDR3 is TGTGCCAGCAGGTTGGGACAGAACTACGAGCAGTACTTC. This translates into CASRLGQNYEQYF.

The chain is built from TRBV12-5 and TRBJ1-1; no clear D gene. Deletions cut 1 base from V and 2 bases from J, with 5 bases between. This CDR3 is 13 amino acids long. CDR1 is LGHNT and CDR2 is FRNRAP in the germline V gene. This CDR3 is CASGLAFNTEAFF. As DNA, the CDR3 is TGTGCTAGTGGTTTGGCGTTCAACACTGAAGCTTTCTTT.

This clone was observed a few times. This chain joins TRBV5-1 and TRBJ2-2, with TRBD1 as a possible D gene (6 bases). With 0 bases removed from V and 5 bases from J, the gap between germline ends came to 11 bases. The CDR3 is made up of 15 amino acids. Germline CDR1 SGHRS, CDR2 YFSETQ. The CDR3 bases are TGCGCCAGCAGCTTGGGACAGGATGTGACCGGGGAGCTGTTTTTT. It codes for CASSLGQDVTGELFF.

CDR3 loop: CASSLGQGYGYTF. CDR3 nucleotides: TGTGCCAGCAGCCTGGGACAGGGCTATGGCTACACCTTC. The chain links TRBV28 to TRBJ1-2; 9 bases are shared with TRBD1. Germline CDR1 MDHEN, CDR2 SYDVKM. Trimming cost V 6 bases and J 4 bases; bases outside gene matches: 3. CDR3 length equals 13 residues.

The chain combines TRBV7-3 with TRBJ2-6, with D uncertain. Germline V CDR1 and CDR2: SGHTA, FQGTGA. The CDR3 runs to 13 residues. Trimming took off 9 bases at V and 6 bases at J, with 12 bases between the two ends. CDR3: CASGDFVANVLTF. As DNA, the CDR3 is TGTGCCAGTGGGGATTTCGTGGCCAACGTCCTGACTTTC.

The chain combines TRBV2 with TRBJ1-2; weak D call: TRBD1 (6 bases). V gave up 7 bases and J gave up 6 bases, with 9 bases separating them. Germline V CDR1 and CDR2: SNHLY, FYNNEI. The CDR3 runs 11 residues. The CDR3, as DNA: TGTGCCAGCACCGAGGGGGATGGCTACACCTTC. It is translated as CASTEGDGYTF.

The chain links TRBV18 to TRBJ1-5, with 8 bases that match TRBD1. The germline gives CDR1 KGHSH, CDR2 LQKENI. V lost 3 bases, J lost 7 bases, and 11 bases stayed unmatched. The CDR3 is 16 amino acids. This CDR3 reads CASSPNYGQGEQPQHF. CDR3 nucleotides: TGTGCCAGCTCACCGAATTACGGACAGGGAGAACAGCCCCAGCATTTT.

The V call is TRBV5-4, the J call TRBJ2-7, with 9 bases lining up with TRBD1. Per the germline V gene, CDR1 is SGHNT and CDR2 is YYREEE (reference sequence). V dropped 4 bases and J dropped 4; count of bases not matched to a gene: 9. The CDR3 spans 15 residues. The CDR3 DNA sequence: TGTGCCAGCAGCAAACCTACAGGGGGCGCTTACGAGCAGTACTTC. Translated, it gives CASSKPTGGAYEQYF.

This chain connects TRBV5-4 to TRBJ2-4; TRBD1 matches 9 bases. V was pared by 0 bases and J by 0 bases, with 4 bases of the junction left unmatched. Germline V gives CDR1 SGHNT, CDR2 YYREEE (reference sequence). The CDR3 runs to 17 residues. The CDR3 DNA is TGTGCCAGCAGCTTGGCGGAGGACAGGGGAGCCAAAAACATTCAGTACTTC. This sequence encodes CASSLAEDRGAKNIQYF.

V is TRBV28 and J is TRBJ1-2, with D possibly TRBD1 on 5 matching bases. The V end lost 6 bases, the J end lost 4 bases, and 18 bases lay between the germline ends. CDR3 length equals 15 residues. Germline V gene lookup returns CDR1 MDHEN and CDR2 SYDVKM. The CDR3 protein is CASSQERGRLYGYTF. CDR3 in DNA: TGTGCCAGCAGCCAGGAGCGGGGACGGCTCTATGGCTACACCTTC.

This clone appeared once. This chain links TRBV5-1 with TRBJ2-7; D unresolved. Germline CDR1 is SGHRS and CDR2 is YFSETQ. The CDR3 is 13 amino acids. V was shortened by 2 bases and J by 4 bases, with 10 bases between the two germline ends. CDR3 nucleotide sequence: TGCGCCAGCAGCTTCGGCAGCCTTTACGAGCAGTACTTC. Protein sequence: CASSFGSLYEQYF.

This clone was found once. In nucleotides, the CDR3 is TGTGCCAGCAGCGTAGTGAGTGTTTCTAGGGACACCGGGGAGCTGTTTTTT. Protein product: CASSVVSVSRDTGELFF. The V call is TRBV9, the J call TRBJ2-2; no clear D gene. The V and J ends lost 0 bases and 3 bases respectively, with 15 bases between them. CDR1 is SGDLS and CDR2 is YYNGEE in the germline V gene. The CDR3 sequence is 17 residues long.

The J gene is TRBJ1-5, the V gene TRBV2; TRBD1 is a possible D gene (5 bases). V dropped 5 bases and J dropped 3 bases, with 17 bases sitting between them. The CDR3 consists of 16 residues. CDR1 and CDR2 from the germline V gene are SNHLY and FYNNEI. The CDR3: CASSRRGAGSNQPQHF. In DNA form, the CDR3 reads TGTGCCAGCAGTCGCCGAGGGGCGGGATCCAATCAGCCCCAGCATTTT. Filled out from reference TRBV2 and TRBJ1-5, the complete variable domain reads EPEVTQTPSHQVTQMGQEVILRCVPISNHLYFYWYRQILGQKVEFLVSFYNNEISEKSEIFDDQFSVERPDGSNFTLKIRSTKLEDSAMYFCASSRRGAGSNQPQHFGDGTRLSIL.

The chain links TRBV20-1 to TRBJ2-3, with 10 positions matching TRBD2. Germline trimming cut 3 bases from V and 2 bases from J; bases unmatched to any gene: 8. This CDR3 is 16 amino acids long. Germline CDR1 DFQATT, CDR2 SNEGSKA (reference sequence). The CDR3 spells CSASRLSGGSTDTQYF. For the CDR3, the DNA is TGCAGTGCTAGTCGCCTTAGCGGGGGGTCCACAGATACGCAGTATTTT.

The V and J genes are TRBV7-3 and TRBJ2-7; 9 positions agree with TRBD2. V was pared by 2 bases and J by 2 bases, with 1 base of the junction left unmatched. The CDR3 has 14 amino acids. Germline CDR1 reads SGHTA; CDR2 reads FQGTGA. The CDR3 loop is CASSLAGGTYEQYF. The CDR3 nucleotides read TGTGCCAGCAGCTTAGCGGGGGGGACCTACGAGCAGTACTTC.

V gene TRBV6-6 combines with J gene TRBJ1-2; tentative D call: TRBD1 (5 bases). V was clipped by 7 bases and J by 2 bases, with 17 bases between them. Germline assignment: CDR1 MNHNY and CDR2 SVGAGI (reference sequence). CDR3 length: 15 residues. The CDR3 sequence: CASNTNRNRNYGYTF. The CDR3 DNA reads TGTGCCAGCAACACCAATAGGAACAGGAACTATGGCTACACCTTC.

J is TRBJ2-6 and V is TRBV18, with D perhaps given as TRBD1 or TRBD2 (6 bases each). Germline V gene data show CDR1 as KGHSH and CDR2 as LQKENI. With 6 bases removed from V and 0 bases from J, the gap between germline ends came to 18 bases. This CDR3 is built from 18 residues. CDR3 DNA sequence: TGTGCCAGCTCCCAAACTGCGGGACACATCTCTGGGGCCAACGTCCTGACTTTC. Its translation: CASSQTAGHISGANVLTF.

The rearrangement joins TRBV3-1 (or the pseudogene TRBV3-2) to TRBJ1-5, with 9 positions matching TRBD1. The CDR3 sequence is 17 residues long. The germline gives CDR1 LGHDT, CDR2 YNNKEL (reference sequence). Germline trimming cut 2 bases from V and 5 bases from J; bases unmatched to any gene: 10. This CDR3 reads CASSQNKGQGFDQPQHF. CDR3 bases: TGTGCCAGCAGCCAAAACAAGGGACAGGGATTTGATCAGCCCCAGCATTTT.